The present TCR beta chain was sequenced within a study of blood T cells in healthy people across ages. This CDR3 is built from 14 residues. Looked up from germline, CDR1 is MDHEN and CDR2 is SYDVKM. A J-beta primer mix and a sample-barcoded 5' primer were used in a second PCR of about 7 to 12 cycles. Each CDR3 protein gets one entry after TCRdb re-called the 5' RACE reads with MiXCR. The repertoire consists of some 1.8 million distinct CDR3 sequences, with 39% occurring once and the leading ten covering under 30%. The study's findings and limits: TCR beta diversity per million T cells fell roughly linearly with age.

Details on this clonotype: The antigen is not known. At one boundary the junction diverges from the germline segment, which might be a read error.

The sequence came from a human donor in good health. Sequenced material: blood. The chain has TRBV28 and TRBJ2-1; weak D call: TRBD2 (5 bases). The CDR3 coding sequence is TGTGCCAGCAGTTTAGGAGGAACGTACAATGAGCGGTTCTTC. Amino acids: CASSLGGTYNERFF. Full variable domain (missing parts from reference TRBV28 and TRBJ2-1): DVKVTQSSRYLVKRTGEKVFLECVQDMDHENMFWYRQDPGLGLRLIYFSYDVKMKEKGDIPEGYSVSREKKERFSLILESASTNQTSMYLCASSLGGTYNERFFGPGTRLTVL.